Each of the 15 T cell receptor beta chains below was sequenced from the same sample in a study of patients and donors after allogeneic stem cell transplantation. TCRdb passed the RT-PCR reads through MiXCR, listing each CDR3 protein once. The data show approximately 200,000 distinct CDR3 sequences, with around 14% seen just once and roughly 11% held by the top ten. The sample comprised blood, either unsorted or a sorted T cell fraction (not recorded which). These receptors were collected from a human donor who was either an allogeneic HSCT recipient or a stem cell or donor lymphocyte infusion donor (not recorded which). It is not recorded whose cells these are; they may come from a transplant donor.

This chain connects TRBV6-2 or TRBV6-3 to TRBJ2-1; possible D gene TRBD1, 5 bases. The CDR3 covers 11 residues. Deletions cut 7 bases from V and 9 bases from J, with 10 bases between. Germline assignment: CDR1 MNHEY and CDR2 SVGEGT. The CDR3 nucleotides are TGTGCCAGCACAGGGTACGGTGAGCAGTTCTTC. Amino acids: CASTGYGEQFF.

The chain carries TRBV12-3 or TRBV12-4 and TRBJ2-3; no clear D. Trimming removed 3 bases from V and 6 bases from J, with 10 bases in between. This CDR3 has 13 amino acids. This CDR3 is CASSFPGWDTQYF. CDR3 DNA: TGTGCCAGCAGTTTCCCCGGCTGGGATACGCAGTATTTT.

This clonotype was recorded many times. The chain has TRBV5-1 and TRBJ2-2, with D hard to call. Germline CDR1 is SGHRS and CDR2 is YFSETQ. Trimming removed 4 bases at V and 2 bases at J, with 3 bases between. The CDR3 has 12 residues. The CDR3 is CASSENTGELFF. The CDR3 nucleotides are TGCGCCAGCAGCGAAAACACCGGGGAGCTGTTTTTT.

V gene TRBV29-1 combines with J gene TRBJ2-1, with 13 nucleotides matching TRBD2. CDR3 length equals 14 residues. Germline loops: CDR1 SQVTM, CDR2 ANQGSEA. With 6 bases clipped from V and 11 bases from J, the junction kept 10 bases outside the gene matches. This CDR3 is CSVEPGTSGTKQFF. The CDR3 region has the DNA TGCAGCGTCGAGCCCGGGACTAGCGGGACAAAGCAGTTCTTC.

This clonotype came up many times. The V call is TRBV20-1, the J call TRBJ2-1; 11 bases map to TRBD2. CDR1 and CDR2 (germline): DFQATT, SNEGSKA (reference sequence). CDR3 length: 16 residues. Germline trimming cut 5 bases from V and 7 bases from J; bases unmatched to any gene: 13. Here the CDR3 reads CSAQAILAGDRNEQFF. The DNA for the CDR3 is TGCAGTGCTCAGGCTATACTAGCGGGAGATAGGAATGAGCAGTTCTTC.

The CDR3 DNA is TGCAGTGCTAGAGTAGCGGGGGCCTACGAGCAGTACTTC. Translation gives CSARVAGAYEQYF. This rearrangement joins TRBV20-1 to TRBJ2-7, with 9 bases that match TRBD2. After removal of 1 base from V and 2 bases from J, the junction contained 0 bases not matched to a gene. This CDR3 is built from 13 residues. Germline V lookup: CDR1 DFQATT, CDR2 SNEGSKA (reference sequence).

This clonotype was seen more than once but under ten times. The genes are TRBV5-6 and TRBJ2-1; tentative D call: TRBD2 (6 bases). Looked up from germline, CDR1 is SGHDT and CDR2 is YYEEEE. Trimming stripped 4 bases from V and 12 bases from J, with 23 bases between. The CDR3 length is 15 residues. The chain's CDR3 is CASSRGGGSGLGQFF. As DNA, the CDR3 is TGTGCCAGCAGCCGTGGGGGAGGTTCAGGGTTAGGGCAGTTCTTC.

This clonotype has at least ten counts. The CDR3 DNA reads as TGTGCCATCAGTGGTTCCAGGGGAACCTACGAGCAGTACTTC. This gives the protein CAISGSRGTYEQYF. The chain has TRBV10-3 and TRBJ2-7, with D possibly matching TRBD1 (6 bases). The CDR3 contains 14 residues. Germline V CDR1 and CDR2: ENHRY, SYGVKD. Trimming removed 4 bases from V and 2 bases from J, with 12 bases in between.

This chain connects TRBV6-2 or TRBV6-3 to TRBJ2-5, with D possibly TRBD1 on 6 matching bases. Germline lookup yields CDR1 MNHEY and CDR2 SVGEGT. V lost 7 bases to trimming and J lost 1 base, with 16 bases between them. This CDR3 has 15 amino acids. The CDR3 sequence: CASIPRWGPQETQYF. The CDR3 bases are TGTGCCAGCATCCCAAGGTGGGGGCCCCAAGAGACCCAGTACTTC.

The V call is TRBV3-1, the J call TRBJ2-1; 7 bases match TRBD2. Germline V CDR1 and CDR2: LGHDT, YNNKEL (reference sequence). The CDR3 loop spans 16 amino acids. Germline trimming cut 1 base from V and 7 bases from J; bases unmatched to any gene: 10. The CDR3 sequence: CASSQGASGSVNEQFF. In DNA form, the CDR3 reads TGTGCCAGCAGCCAAGGCGCTAGCGGAAGTGTGAATGAGCAGTTCTTC.

This rearrangement joins TRBV12-3 or TRBV12-4 to TRBJ2-7; D is perhaps TRBD1 or TRBD2 (6 bases each). Trimming cost V 6 bases and J 6 bases, with 18 bases left between them. The CDR3 covers 14 residues. The CDR3 DNA reads TGTGCCAGCAGCCCAACAGGGTGGAGGGGCGAGCAGTACTTC. It is translated as CASSPTGWRGEQYF.

This clonotype was observed a few times. The chain is built from TRBV20-1 and TRBJ2-3; 8 bases fit TRBD1. The CDR3 contains 15 residues. V gave up 2 bases and J gave up 6 bases; unmatched junction bases: 10. The germline V gene has CDR1 DFQATT and CDR2 SNEGSKA (reference sequence). The CDR3 DNA sequence: TGCAGTGCTAGAAGGGGACAGGTGATAACTGATACGCAGTATTTT. Translating it yields CSARRGQVITDTQYF.

This clonotype was recorded many times. The chain links TRBV5-6 to TRBJ1-4, with unresolved D. The CDR3 totals 15 residues. The V end was cut by 2 bases, the J end by 4 bases, with 12 bases between. Germline-derived CDR1 and CDR2 are SGHDT and YYEEEE. CDR3 region: CASSFRRFGNEKLFF. CDR3 in DNA: TGTGCCAGCAGCTTTCGGCGTTTCGGTAATGAAAAACTGTTTTTT.

The chain links TRBV11-3 to TRBJ2-5; the D is unclear. V lost 1 base, J lost 4 bases, and 7 bases lay in between. The CDR3 has 13 amino acids. Germline V gives CDR1 SGHNT, CDR2 YENEEA. The CDR3: CASSLGYGETQYF. The CDR3 DNA sequence: TGTGCCAGCAGCTTAGGGTACGGAGAGACCCAGTACTTC.

This clonotype came up many times. The chain is built from TRBV7-8 and TRBJ2-7, with D perhaps given as TRBD1 or TRBD2 (5 bases each). The V end was cut by 3 bases, the J end by 5 bases, with 20 bases between. The V gene's germline CDR1 is SGHVS and CDR2 FQNEAQ. The CDR3 length is 16 residues. The CDR3 DNA is TGTGCCAGCAGCTTCGGGGCTAGTAGGATCAGCGACGAGCAGTACTTC. It yields the protein CASSFGASRISDEQYF.